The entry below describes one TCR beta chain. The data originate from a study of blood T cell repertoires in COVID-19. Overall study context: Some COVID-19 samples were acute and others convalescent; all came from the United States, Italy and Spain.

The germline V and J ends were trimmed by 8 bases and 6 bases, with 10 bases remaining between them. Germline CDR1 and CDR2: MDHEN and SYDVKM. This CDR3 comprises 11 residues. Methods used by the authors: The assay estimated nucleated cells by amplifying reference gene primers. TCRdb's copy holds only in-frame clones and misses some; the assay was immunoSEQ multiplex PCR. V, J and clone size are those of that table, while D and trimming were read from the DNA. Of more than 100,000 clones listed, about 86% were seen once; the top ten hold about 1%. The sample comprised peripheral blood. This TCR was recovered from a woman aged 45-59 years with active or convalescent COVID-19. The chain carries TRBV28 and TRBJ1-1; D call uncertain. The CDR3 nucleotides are TGTGCCAGCTGCCGGAGGGCTGAAGCTTTCTTT. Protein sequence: CASCRRAEAFF.